What follows are 28 T cell receptor beta chains derived from one specimen sequenced in a study of T cell responses to AZD1222 COVID-19 vaccine. The data were produced by immunoSEQ multiplex PCR, yet TCRdb's version contains in-frame clones alone and is incomplete. The sample has 150,000 to 200,000 clones, about 92% seen once. The sample was peripheral blood, taken 28 days after the second dose of the MenACWY control vaccine. The receptors stem from an adult who received the MenACWY meningococcal vaccine as a control.

This sequence joins TRBV2 and TRBJ1-2, with a possible D match to TRBD1 (5 bases). V gave up 0 bases and J gave up 6 bases, with 8 bases separating them. Germline lookup yields CDR1 SNHLY and CDR2 FYNNEI. The CDR3 loop spans 13 amino acids. The CDR3 region is CASSEAGGNGYTF. CDR3 nucleotides: TGTGCCAGCAGTGAAGCGGGGGGTAATGGCTACACCTTC.

The chain uses TRBV29-1 and TRBJ1-2, with 7 bases fitting TRBD1. J gave up 4 bases and V 7 bases, and 9 bases lay outside the gene matches. This CDR3 is built from 13 residues. Per the germline V gene, CDR1 is SQVTM and CDR2 is ANQGSEA. CDR3 region: CSALTGASYGYTF. CDR3 nucleotide sequence: TGCAGCGCACTAACAGGGGCTAGCTATGGCTACACCTTC.

This chain links TRBV11-3 with TRBJ2-1; unclear D gene. The V gene's germline CDR1 is SGHNT and CDR2 YENEEA. The CDR3 covers 13 residues. V gave up 5 bases and J gave up 8 bases, with 13 bases separating them. The CDR3 DNA sequence: TGTGCCAGCAGCCGTTTAGTTGGCTATGAGCAGTTCTTC. This sequence encodes CASSRLVGYEQFF. The full variable domain, its missing parts supplied by reference TRBV11-3 and TRBJ2-1, is EAGVVQSPRYKIIEKKQPVAFWCNPISGHNTLYWYLQNLGQGPELLIRYENEEAVDDSQLPKDRFSAERLKGVDSTLKIQPAELGDSAVYLCASSRLVGYEQFFGPGTRLTVL.

The chain has TRBV19 and TRBJ1-1; D gene unclear. Between the trimmed V and J ends, which lost 3 bases and 0 bases, there was a span of 14 bases. CDR1 is LNHDA and CDR2 is SQIVND in the germline V gene (reference sequence). The CDR3 is 16 amino acids. The CDR3 bases are TGTGCCAGTAGTATTCCTGGGTTGGGGATGAACACTGAAGCTTTCTTT. Encoded protein: CASSIPGLGMNTEAFF.

This chain links TRBV5-1 with TRBJ2-1, with 8 bases matching TRBD1. This CDR3 region has 14 residues. V was pared by 6 bases and J by 3 bases, with 5 bases of the junction left unmatched. From germline, CDR1 is SGHRS and CDR2 YFSETQ. CDR3 DNA: TGCGCCAGCACCCTCGACAGGGGCTACAATGAGCAGTTCTTC. Its translation: CASTLDRGYNEQFF. Full variable domain (remainder filled in from reference TRBV5-1 and TRBJ2-1): KAGVTQTPRYLIKTRGQQVTLSCSPISGHRSVSWYQQTPGQGLQFLFEYFSETQRNKGNFPGRFSGRQFSNSRSEMNVSTLELGDSALYLCASTLDRGYNEQFFGPGTRLTVL.

J is TRBJ1-4 and V is TRBV24-1; TRBD1 matches at 8 bases. The V segment lost 7 bases and the J segment 10 bases; nucleotides outside the gene matches: 7. Germline CDR1 reads KGHDR; CDR2 reads SFDVKD. The CDR3 spans 13 residues. The CDR3 DNA is TGTGCCACCAGGGGACAGGCCGGCGGAAAACTGTTTTTT. This encodes CATRGQAGGKLFF.

The V call is TRBV10-3, the J call TRBJ1-2; TRBD1 might be the D (5 bases). The CDR3 spans 14 residues. V was pared by 3 bases and J by 0 bases, with 8 bases between. Germline CDR1 reads ENHRY; CDR2 reads SYGVKD. CDR3 sequence: CAISDGAANYGYTF. The CDR3 DNA follows: TGTGCCATCAGTGACGGGGCGGCTAACTATGGCTACACCTTC.

CDR3 loop: CAWTGSLNQPQHF. The CDR3 DNA sequence: TGTGCCTGGACGGGCTCTCTCAATCAGCCCCAGCATTTT. The chain joins TRBV30 to TRBJ1-5, with D hard to call. The ends were cut back, 4 bases at V and 3 bases at J, with 10 bases in the middle. The CDR3 spans 13 residues. Germline assignment: CDR1 GTSNPN and CDR2 SVGIG (reference sequence).

CDR3: CASTGLAGSYF. The CDR3, as DNA: TGTGCCAGCACTGGACTAGCGGGATCATACTTC. The chain employs TRBV27 and TRBJ2-5; 12 bases align to TRBD2. This CDR3 is 11 amino acids long. V dropped 7 bases and J dropped 14; count of bases not matched to a gene: 5. Looked up from germline, CDR1 is MNHEY and CDR2 is SMNVEV (reference sequence).

Only one count was recorded for this clone. The V and J genes are TRBV19 and TRBJ2-2; D remains ambiguous. V lost 6 bases and J lost 8, with 7 bases in between. CDR1 LNHDA and CDR2 SQIVND come from the germline V gene (reference sequence). CDR3 length: 11 residues. The DNA for the CDR3 is TGTGCCAGTAGCCGCGAGGGGGAGCTGTTTTTT. It specifies CASSREGELFF.

The J gene is TRBJ2-7, the V gene TRBV7-6; 7 bases agree with TRBD2. CDR1 SGHVS and CDR2 FNYEAQ come from the germline V gene. After removal of 5 bases from V and 0 bases from J, the junction contained 10 bases not matched to a gene. The CDR3 covers 16 residues. CDR3 coding DNA: TGTGCCAGCAGCCTCCCTAGCGGACAAAGCTCCTACGAGCAGTACTTC. Translation: CASSLPSGQSSYEQYF. Full variable domain (rest looked up from reference TRBV7-6 and TRBJ2-7): GAGVSQSPRYKVTKRGQDVALRCDPISGHVSLYWYRQALGQGPEFLTYFNYEAQQDKSGLPNDRFSAERPEGSISTLTIQRTEQRDSAMYRCASSLPSGQSSYEQYFGPGTRLTVT.

V gene TRBV3-1 (or the pseudogene TRBV3-2) combines with J gene TRBJ2-3, with D possibly being TRBD2 (6 bases). Germline V gives CDR1 LGHDT, CDR2 YNNKEL (reference sequence). V gave up 4 bases and J gave up 7 bases, with 21 bases separating them. The CDR3 length is 16 residues. CDR3: CASSLQPDGGKNTQYF. In DNA, the CDR3 is TGTGCCAGCAGCCTACAACCGGATGGAGGGAAAAATACGCAGTATTTT.

The gene calls are TRBV20-1 and TRBJ2-3, with D uncertain. Germline V gene data show CDR1 as DFQATT and CDR2 as SNEGSKA (reference sequence). Deletions cut 3 bases from V and 4 bases from J, with 11 bases between. The CDR3 covers 13 residues. CDR3 sequence: CSASFVVADTQYF. The CDR3 DNA reads TGCAGTGCTAGTTTTGTCGTGGCAGATACGCAGTATTTT.

The chain combines TRBV29-1 with TRBJ2-3; the match to TRBD1 covers 7 bases. Germline assignment: CDR1 SQVTM and CDR2 ANQGSEA. The length of the CDR3 is 15 residues. V was pared by 6 bases and J by 1 base, with 10 bases of the junction left unmatched. This chain's CDR3 is CSVTSDTGGTDTQYF. CDR3 DNA sequence: TGCAGCGTCACATCAGATACAGGGGGCACAGATACGCAGTATTTT.

J is TRBJ1-5 and V is TRBV24-1; D is unresolved. Trimming stripped 5 bases from V and 0 bases from J, with 10 bases between. The CDR3 consists of 15 residues. The germline CDR1 and CDR2 sequences are KGHDR and SFDVKD. CDR3 sequence (DNA): TGTGCCACCAGTGGTGCCGGTCCTAGCAATCAGCCCCAGCATTTT. This encodes CATSGAGPSNQPQHF.

The rearrangement joins TRBV29-1 to TRBJ2-7; the match to TRBD2 covers 12 bases. The germline V gene has CDR1 SQVTM and CDR2 ANQGSEA. This CDR3 is built from 15 residues. The V and J ends lost 5 bases and 6 bases, in that order; junction bases with no gene match: 11. The CDR3 here is CSVRLAGGPGSEQYF. In DNA form, the CDR3 reads TGCAGCGTTCGGCTAGCGGGAGGGCCTGGTAGCGAGCAGTACTTC.

The chain is built from TRBV30 and TRBJ2-4; D gene unclear. Germline CDR1 GTSNPN, CDR2 SVGIG (reference sequence). The CDR3 totals 13 residues. Trimming shortened V by 1 base and J by 0 bases, and 4 bases separated the two germline ends. CDR3 DNA sequence: TGTGCCTGGAGTGCTCTAGCCAAAAACATTCAGTACTTC. It yields the protein CAWSALAKNIQYF.

The chain couples TRBV7-3 to TRBJ2-2; D call uncertain. Per the germline V gene, CDR1 is SGHTA and CDR2 is FQGTGA. The CDR3 runs 14 residues. With 5 bases removed from V and 0 bases from J, the gap between germline ends came to 7 bases. CDR3 sequence reads: CASSLRANTGELFF. CDR3 nucleotides: TGTGCCAGCAGCCTAAGGGCGAACACCGGGGAGCTGTTTTTT. Drawing the rest from reference TRBV7-3 and TRBJ2-2, the complete variable domain is GAGVSQTPSNKVTEKGKYVELRCDPISGHTALYWYRQSLGQGPEFLIYFQGTGAADDSGLPNDRFFAVRPEGSVSTLKIQRTERGDSAVYLCASSLRANTGELFFGEGSRLTVL.

The chain employs TRBV28 and TRBJ1-1; D gene unclear. V was cut by 5 bases and J by 7 bases, with 14 bases left in between. The length of the CDR3 is 13 residues. Germline V gene sequence: CDR1 MDHEN, CDR2 SYDVKM. CDR3 sequence reads: CASSRVNGLEAFF. CDR3 DNA sequence: TGTGCCAGCAGTCGAGTTAACGGACTTGAAGCTTTCTTT.

The V gene is TRBV4-3, the J gene TRBJ2-1, with a possible D match to TRBD2 (6 bases). The ends were cut back, 3 bases at V and 6 bases at J, with 9 bases in the middle. The CDR3 covers 13 residues. Germline V gene sequence: CDR1 LGHNA, CDR2 YSLEER. The CDR3 DNA is TGCGCCAGCAGCCAGGGGAGGATCAATGAGCAGTTCTTC. Protein product: CASSQGRINEQFF.

The rearrangement uses TRBV2 and TRBJ2-2; D possibly corresponds to TRBD2 (5 bases). V lost 1 base and J 3 bases, leaving 6 bases between the germline ends. This CDR3 has 14 amino acids. In germline, CDR1 is SNHLY, CDR2 FYNNEI. CDR3 bases: TGTGCCAGCAGTGAAGTGAGGGACACCGGGGAGCTGTTTTTT. It translates to CASSEVRDTGELFF.

In this sample, this clone turned up once. This rearrangement joins TRBV7-2 to TRBJ2-1; the D gene is possibly TRBD1 (6 bases). Germline V gives CDR1 SGHTA, CDR2 FQGNSA. The length of the CDR3 is 14 residues. V shed 2 bases and J shed 5 bases, with 10 bases lying between them. The CDR3 loop reads CASSLRDNDNEQFF. CDR3 nucleotides: TGTGCCAGCAGCTTACGGGACAACGACAATGAGCAGTTCTTC.

The chain employs TRBV12-3 or TRBV12-4 and TRBJ1-5; D possibly corresponds to TRBD1 (5 bases). CDR3 size: 13 residues. Trimming stripped 3 bases from V and 9 bases from J, with 12 bases between. CDR3 in DNA: TGTGCCAGCAGTTTTCAGGGAGGTTCGCCCCAGCATTTT. Translation: CASSFQGGSPQHF.

The rearrangement joins TRBV19 to TRBJ1-1, with unresolved D. Germline V gene sequence: CDR1 LNHDA, CDR2 SQIVND (reference sequence). The CDR3 length is 13 residues. Trimming left V 4 bases short and J 0 bases short, with 6 bases between. The CDR3: CASSTVLNTEAFF. The CDR3, as DNA: TGTGCCAGTAGTACAGTATTGAACACTGAAGCTTTCTTT.

This clone was recorded once. This rearrangement joins TRBV5-1 to TRBJ2-5; D gene ambiguous. CDR3 length: 16 residues. V dropped 6 bases and J dropped 1 base, with 19 bases sitting between them. CDR1 is SGHRS, CDR2 YFSETQ, per germline. The CDR3 reads CASIPIGGPGQETQYF. CDR3 coding DNA: TGCGCCAGCATCCCGATAGGTGGACCGGGCCAAGAGACCCAGTACTTC.

The J gene is TRBJ2-1, the V gene TRBV5-4; D gene uncertain. V lost 0 bases, J lost 0 bases, and 7 bases lay in between. Germline V gene lookup returns CDR1 SGHNT and CDR2 YYREEE (reference sequence). CDR3 length equals 15 residues. CDR3 DNA: TGTGCCAGCAGCTTGGGGCTGTTCTCCTACAATGAGCAGTTCTTC. Protein sequence: CASSLGLFSYNEQFF.

The V call is TRBV6-2 or TRBV6-3, the J call TRBJ2-1, with 9 bases lining up with TRBD2. Germline CDR1 and CDR2: MNHEY and SVGEGT. With V trimmed by 6 bases and J by 9 bases, 15 bases remained unmatched. The CDR3 has 16 amino acids. CDR3 region: CASSPLVGLAGREQFF. CDR3 nucleotides: TGTGCCAGCAGCCCTCTCGTGGGACTAGCTGGGCGTGAGCAGTTCTTC.

The rearrangement uses TRBV5-1 and TRBJ2-3, with 7 bases lining up with TRBD1. The V segment lost 5 bases and the J segment 6 bases; nucleotides outside the gene matches: 3. The germline gives CDR1 SGHRS, CDR2 YFSETQ. The CDR3 is 12 residues long. CDR3 loop: CASSQQGDTQYF. The CDR3 bases are TGCGCCAGCAGTCAACAGGGGGATACGCAGTATTTT.